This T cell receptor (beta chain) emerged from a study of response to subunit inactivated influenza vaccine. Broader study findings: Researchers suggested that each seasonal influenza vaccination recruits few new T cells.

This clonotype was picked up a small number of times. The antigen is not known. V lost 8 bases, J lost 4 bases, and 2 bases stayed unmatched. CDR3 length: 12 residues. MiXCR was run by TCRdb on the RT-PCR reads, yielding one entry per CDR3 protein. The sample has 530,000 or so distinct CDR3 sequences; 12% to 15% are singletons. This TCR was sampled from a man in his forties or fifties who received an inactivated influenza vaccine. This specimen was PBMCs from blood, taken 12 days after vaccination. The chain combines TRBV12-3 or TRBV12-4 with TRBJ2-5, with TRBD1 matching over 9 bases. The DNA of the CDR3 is TGTGCCAGCGGACAGGGGTTAGAGACCCAGTACTTC. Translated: CASGQGLETQYF.